The 16 T cell receptor beta chains presented below share a single source sample, sequenced in a study of cytomegalovirus exposure and HLA in healthy donors (dated by TCRdb to 2015 to 2018). The library was generated by the immunoSEQ multiplex PCR assay. TCRdb provides this immuneACCESS table in a form limited to in-frame rearrangements. Some clones are lacking; in checked studies, under half of them reflect an unresolved V gene, and why the rest are absent is not known. This sample gives hundreds of thousands of clones in total; about nine tenths of them show up just once. The top ten constitute roughly 0.8% of the sample. The sequenced material came from PBMCs. These receptors all come from a woman aged 18-29 years in good health and CMV-seronegative.

J is TRBJ2-2 and V is TRBV19; D gene uncertain. This CDR3 contains 14 residues. Trimming left V 2 bases short and J 0 bases short, with 4 bases between. Germline values: CDR1 LNHDA, CDR2 SQIVND (reference sequence). The DNA for the CDR3 is TGTGCCAGTAGTATACATTCGAACACCGGGGAGCTGTTTTTT. It codes for CASSIHSNTGELFF.

The J gene is TRBJ2-3, the V gene TRBV5-1; 10 nucleotides agree with TRBD2. The V gene's germline CDR1 is SGHRS and CDR2 YFSETQ. The CDR3 runs 13 residues. Trimming removed 7 bases from V and 6 bases from J; junction bases left unmatched: 5. DNA for the CDR3: TGCGCCAGCGGGACTAGCGAGCGTGATACGCAGTATTTT. Translation gives CASGTSERDTQYF.

The chain has TRBV28 and TRBJ2-3; 9 bases are shared with TRBD1. CDR1 is MDHEN and CDR2 is SYDVKM in the germline V gene. CDR3 length equals 16 residues. Trimming took 6 bases from V and 1 from J; bases not matched to a gene: 8. Here the CDR3 reads CASSYRGLRGTDTQYF. In nucleotides, the CDR3 is TGTGCCAGCAGCTACAGGGGGCTGAGGGGCACAGATACGCAGTATTTT.

This clone has at least ten counts. The chain has TRBV6-5 and TRBJ1-6; D is undetermined. Trimming cost V 6 bases and J 7 bases, with 13 bases left between them. Per the germline V gene, CDR1 is MNHEY and CDR2 is SVGAGI. The CDR3 consists of 14 residues. The DNA for the CDR3 is TGTGCCAGCAGAATGGAGGGATTCAATTCACCCCTCCACTTT. Translated, it gives CASRMEGFNSPLHF.

The rearrangement links TRBV4-2 to TRBJ2-3; 7 nucleotides match TRBD2. Trimming cost V 0 bases and J 1 base; bases outside gene matches: 13. Germline CDR1 reads LGHNA; CDR2 reads YNFKEQ. The CDR3 spans 19 residues. The chain's CDR3 is CASSQDPLRTSRGTDTQYF. CDR3 DNA sequence: TGTGCCAGCAGCCAAGATCCCCTTAGGACTAGTAGGGGCACAGATACGCAGTATTTT.

The chain uses TRBV5-1 and TRBJ2-1; 7 bases line up with TRBD2. The CDR3 runs to 14 residues. CDR1 and CDR2 (germline): SGHRS, YFSETQ. V lost 3 bases and J lost 6; bases outside the gene matches: 6. The CDR3 DNA reads as TGCGCCAGCAGCTCCCCGTCTAGCGGCAATGAGCAGTTCTTC. It codes for CASSSPSSGNEQFF.

This clone came up once. The CDR3 sequence is CTSSRPGQGDYNEQFF. The CDR3 bases are TGCACCAGCAGCAGACCGGGACAGGGGGACTACAATGAGCAGTTCTTC. V gene TRBV1 combines with J gene TRBJ2-1; the table's D call of TRBD1 was not tested on the DNA. TRBV1 is designated a pseudogene. CDR3 size: 16 residues.

As DNA, the CDR3 is TGTGCCAGCAGTGAGCGGGGCCTCTCCTACGAGCAGTACTTC. Protein: CASSERGLSYEQYF. The genes are TRBV13 and TRBJ2-7, with 7 nucleotides matching TRBD2. This CDR3 has 14 residues. Unmatched junction bases numbered 5, after V lost 6 bases and J lost 0 bases. Germline lookup yields CDR1 PRHDT and CDR2 FYEKMQ (reference sequence).

The CDR3 here is CASSLAGGSNQPQHF. Here the CDR3 DNA reads TGTGCCAGCAGCTTAGCAGGGGGTAGCAATCAGCCCCAGCATTTT. The chain links TRBV7-8 to TRBJ1-5; D perhaps matches TRBD1 (6 bases). Germline-derived CDR1 and CDR2 are SGHVS and FQNEAQ. The V and J ends lost 0 bases and 0 bases respectively, with 6 bases between them. The CDR3 runs 15 residues.

The genes are TRBV11-3 and TRBJ2-5, with D unresolved. The CDR3 has 13 amino acids. Germline V lookup: CDR1 SGHNT, CDR2 YENEEA. V was clipped by 1 base and J by 5 bases, with 8 bases between them. CDR3 sequence: CASSLGKRETQYF. CDR3 sequence (DNA): TGTGCCAGCAGCTTAGGCAAACGGGAGACCCAGTACTTC.

The genes are TRBV5-1 and TRBJ1-1; TRBD1 matches 7 bases. CDR1 SGHRS and CDR2 YFSETQ come from the germline V gene. Germline trimming cut 2 bases from V and 4 bases from J; bases unmatched to any gene: 2. The CDR3 sequence is 13 residues long. The CDR3 loop reads CASSFAGGTEAFF. Written as DNA, the CDR3 is TGCGCCAGCAGCTTTGCAGGGGGCACTGAAGCTTTCTTT.

CDR3 sequence: CASSVEPLGGNGYTF. CDR3 DNA: TGTGCCAGCAGCGTAGAGCCCCTCGGGGGGAATGGCTACACCTTC. The chain couples TRBV9 to TRBJ1-2; TRBD1 might be the D (5 bases). The V end was cut by 0 bases, the J end by 6 bases, with 15 bases between. The CDR3 covers 15 residues. From germline, CDR1 is SGDLS and CDR2 YYNGEE.

The V gene is TRBV28, the J gene TRBJ1-5; 8 bases agree with TRBD1. Trimming removed 4 bases from V and 4 bases from J; junction bases left unmatched: 3. Per germline, CDR1 MDHEN and CDR2 SYDVKM. The CDR3 runs 14 residues. DNA of the CDR3: TGTGCCAGCAGTTCGGGACAGGAGAATCAGCCCCAGCATTTT. It translates to CASSSGQENQPQHF. The full variable domain, its missing parts supplied by reference TRBV28 and TRBJ1-5, is DVKVTQSSRYLVKRTGEKVFLECVQDMDHENMFWYRQDPGLGLRLIYFSYDVKMKEKGDIPEGYSVSREKKERFSLILESASTNQTSMYLCASSSGQENQPQHFGDGTRLSIL.

The CDR3 loop reads CASSPLDRGMNTEAFF. CDR3 in DNA: TGTGCCAGTAGTCCTTTAGACAGGGGAATGAACACTGAAGCTTTCTTT. V usage is TRBV19 and J usage is TRBJ1-1, with 8 bases identical to TRBD1. Losses at the gene ends were 5 bases for V and 0 bases for J; bases not matched to a gene: 8. The CDR3 extends over 16 amino acids. The germline gives CDR1 LNHDA, CDR2 SQIVND (reference sequence).

The CDR3 region is CASSGRQGPSNQPQHF. The CDR3 DNA is TGTGCCAGCAGTGGGCGACAGGGGCCGAGCAATCAGCCCCAGCATTTT. The rearrangement uses TRBV6-1 and TRBJ1-5, with 8 bases fitting TRBD1. Per the germline V gene, CDR1 is MNHNS and CDR2 is SASEGT. The CDR3 contains 16 residues. Trimming at V came to 4 bases and at J to 1 base, leaving 6 bases not matched to a gene.

There are a few counts of this clone. V usage is TRBV11-2 and J usage is TRBJ1-2, with TRBD1 matching over 10 bases. Unmatched junction bases numbered 10, after V lost 5 bases and J lost 4 bases. CDR1 is SGHAT, CDR2 FQNNGV, per germline. CDR3 length: 16 residues. The CDR3 region has the DNA TGTGCCAGCAGCCCGAGATGGACAGGGGGTTTCTATGGCTACACCTTC. Translation: CASSPRWTGGFYGYTF.